The rows below give T cell receptor beta chains drawn from one sample of a study of blood T cell repertoires in COVID-19. Data came from immunoSEQ multiplex PCR; TCRdb stores just in-frame clones and leaves some out. The profile covers a few hundred thousand clones, with 70% to 90% appearing a single time and 10% taken by the ten largest. Material: PBMCs or T cells enriched from blood (not recorded which). These TCRs come from a young woman who had recovered from COVID-19. Both conserved end residues are part of each CDR3. Each record gives: D gene, J gene, clone size, V gene, CDR3 protein, CDR3 DNA. The D gene is left open where the match is weak. The size entry is marked missing in some rows and otherwise reads once, few, many or a size class.

.,TRBJ2-3,.,TRBV19,CASSTPGDGFTDTQYF,TGTGCCAGTAGTACCCCGGGAGACGGGTTCACAGATACGCAGTATTTT
TRBD2,TRBJ2-1,.,TRBV7-9,CASSFGDYHYNEQFF,TGTGCCAGCAGCTTCGGGGACTACCACTACAATGAGCAGTTCTTC
TRBD1,TRBJ2-5,.,TRBV28,CASSSGQGAETQYF,TGTGCCAGCAGTTCAGGACAGGGAGCCGAGACCCAGTACTTC
TRBD2,TRBJ2-7,.,TRBV10-3,CAISETSGGSYEQYF,TGTGCCATCAGTGAAACTAGCGGGGGGTCCTACGAGCAGTACTTC
.,TRBJ1-1,.,TRBV19,CASSPGTFSNTEAFF,TGTGCCAGTAGTCCCGGGACTTTTTCGAACACTGAAGCTTTCTTT
.,TRBJ1-5,.,TRBV6-1,CASSERMGGVQPQHF,TGTGCCAGCAGTGAAAGAATGGGGGGGGTTCAGCCCCAGCATTTT
.,TRBJ1-2,.,TRBV6-5,CASSYSGVGNGYTF,TGTGCCAGCAGTTACAGCGGGGTCGGGAATGGCTACACCTTC
TRBD1,TRBJ2-7,.,TRBV7-9,CATGTPGQVVSEQYF,TGTGCCACAGGAACCCCGGGACAGGTGGTTTCCGAGCAGTACTTC
TRBD1,TRBJ2-2,.,TRBV7-6,CASSLVQGENTGELFF,TGTGCCAGCAGCTTAGTACAGGGGGAGAACACCGGGGAGCTGTTTTTT
.,TRBJ1-6,.,TRBV6-4,CASSDGERVNSPLHF,TGTGCCAGCAGTGACGGGGAGAGAGTTAATTCACCCCTCCACTTT
TRBD2,TRBJ2-3,.,TRBV6-1,CASSGASGGGTDTQYF,TGTGCCAGCAGTGGCGCCAGCGGGGGGGGGACAGATACGCAGTATTTT
TRBD2,TRBJ2-3,medium-sized,TRBV3-1/TRBV3-2,CASSQDEREGIPDTQYF,TGTGCCAGCAGCCAAGATGAGCGGGAGGGCATTCCAGATACGCAGTATTTT
TRBD1,TRBJ1-1,.,TRBV6-2/TRBV6-3,CASSYLRQGLGLNTEAFF,TGTGCCAGCAGTTACCTAAGACAGGGTTTGGGCTTGAACACTGAAGCTTTCTTT
.,TRBJ1-1,.,TRBV29-1,CSVVTRRGAFF,TGCAGCGTTGTGACCAGAAGGGGGGCTTTCTTT
TRBD1,TRBJ1-2,.,TRBV27,CASSSHTGVYGYTF,TGTGCCAGCAGTTCGCACACAGGGGTTTACGGCTACACCTTC
.,TRBJ2-5,.,TRBV12-5,CASGSHPRETQYF,TGTGCTAGTGGTTCCCATCCCCGGGAGACCCAGTACTTC
TRBD1,TRBJ1-5,.,TRBV28,CASRDVRGHQPQHF,TGTGCCAGCAGGGACGTCAGGGGGCATCAGCCCCAGCATTTT
.,TRBJ2-7,.,TRBV28,CASSPEYTYEQYF,TGTGCCAGCAGCCCCGAGTATACTTACGAGCAGTACTTC
TRBD1,TRBJ1-2,.,TRBV19,CASSDRGNYGYTF,TGTGCCAGTAGTGACAGGGGAAACTATGGCTACACCTTC
TRBD2,TRBJ2-1,.,TRBV5-1,CASSLVSSGDSGEQFF,TGCGCCAGCAGCTTGGTTTCTAGCGGGGATTCGGGGGAGCAGTTCTTC
.,TRBJ1-2,.,TRBV6-1,CASSEGRGGYTF,TGTGCCAGCAGTGAAGGCAGGGGAGGCTACACCTTC
TRBD1,TRBJ1-2,once,TRBV11-2,CASSSDRYRYGYTF,TGTGCCAGCAGCTCGGACAGGTATCGCTATGGCTACACCTTC
.,TRBJ1-1,.,TRBV27,CASSLRGRVGTEAFF,TGTGCCAGCAGTCTTAGGGGAAGGGTTGGCACTGAAGCTTTCTTT